These 28 T cell receptor beta chains share one sample of origin, sequenced in a study of blood T cell repertoires in COVID-19. Sequencing used immunoSEQ multiplex PCR; TCRdb keeps in-frame clones, though not all of them. In the table there are about 240,000 clones, 80% to 85% of which are singletons. The sample taken for sequencing was peripheral blood. Receptor source: a woman under 30 with acute or convalescent COVID-19.

As DNA, the CDR3 is TGCGCCAGCAGAAAGAGCGGGAGAGCCAATGAGCAGTTCTTC. This gives the protein CASRKSGRANEQFF. The chain combines TRBV10-2 with TRBJ2-1, with 8 bases lining up with TRBD2. Looked up from germline, CDR1 is WSHSY and CDR2 is SAAADI. With 6 bases clipped from V and 6 bases from J, the junction kept 7 bases outside the gene matches. This CDR3 spans 14 amino acids.

The chain has TRBV4-2 and TRBJ2-7; 8 nucleotides align to TRBD1. V shed 0 bases, J shed 2 bases, and the junction held 6 bases outside the gene matches. CDR3 length equals 16 residues. Germline CDR1 LGHNA, CDR2 YNFKEQ. The CDR3 sequence: CASSQDFGTGTYEQYF. The CDR3 DNA sequence: TGTGCCAGCAGCCAAGATTTTGGGACAGGTACCTACGAGCAGTACTTC.

The chain recombines TRBV5-1 with TRBJ2-2; maybe TRBD2 (6 bases). The CDR3 is 19 residues long. The V gene's germline CDR1 is SGHRS and CDR2 YFSETQ. V was pared by 3 bases and J by 0 bases, with 21 bases between. The CDR3 loop is CASSWPWDFSVSNTGELFF. The DNA of the CDR3 is TGCGCCAGCAGCTGGCCCTGGGACTTTTCCGTATCGAACACCGGGGAGCTGTTTTTT.

V gene TRBV28 combines with J gene TRBJ1-1; a weak D match, TRBD1 (5 bases). This CDR3 is built from 16 residues. CDR1 and CDR2 (germline): MDHEN, SYDVKM. Between the trimmed V and J ends, which lost 3 bases and 11 bases, there was a span of 25 bases. The CDR3 DNA is TGTGCCAGCAGTTTTCGGTCAGGGTGGTTGACCCTGACCGCTTTCTTT. It yields the protein CASSFRSGWLTLTAFF.

The table lists this clone with a few counts. This chain uses TRBV7-8 with TRBJ1-3; perhaps TRBD1 as D (6 bases). Germline V gene data show CDR1 as SGHVS and CDR2 as FQNEAQ. The CDR3 extends over 16 amino acids. Trimming took 5 bases from V and 4 from J, leaving 18 bases between them. The CDR3 loop reads CASSERFGQKGNTIYF. The CDR3 DNA follows: TGTGCCAGCAGCGAACGCTTCGGACAGAAGGGAAACACCATATATTTT. Based on the CDR3 plus reference TRBV7-8 and TRBJ1-3, the full variable domain is GAGVSQSPRYKVAKRGQDVALRCDPISGHVSLFWYQQALGQGPEFLTYFQNEAQLDKSGLPSDRFFAERPEGSVSTLKIQRTQQEDSAVYLCASSERFGQKGNTIYFGEGSWLTVV.

The rearrangement links TRBV2 to TRBJ2-1; TRBD2 matches at 10 bases. The junction had 4 bases not matched to a gene; V was cut back by 4 bases and J by 4 bases. The CDR3 contains 15 residues. Germline values: CDR1 SNHLY, CDR2 FYNNEI. As DNA, the CDR3 is TGTGCCAGCAGTGTCGGGACTAGCGCTTACAATGAGCAGTTCTTC. Translation: CASSVGTSAYNEQFF. The whole variable domain, filled in from reference TRBV2 and TRBJ2-1, reads EPEVTQTPSHQVTQMGQEVILRCVPISNHLYFYWYRQILGQKVEFLVSFYNNEISEKSEIFDDQFSVERPDGSNFTLKIRSTKLEDSAMYFCASSVGTSAYNEQFFGPGTRLTVL.

The chain combines TRBV7-9 with TRBJ2-7; a possible D gene is TRBD2 (6 bases). This CDR3 has 16 amino acids. CDR1 and CDR2 from the germline V gene are SEHNR and FQNEAQ (reference sequence). V was pared by 2 bases and J by 7 bases, with 21 bases between. The CDR3 here is CASSLMGPEGSLEQYF. The CDR3 DNA is TGTGCCAGCAGCTTAATGGGCCCGGAGGGATCTTTGGAGCAGTACTTC.

This clone has more than one count but fewer than ten. The gene calls are TRBV5-1 and TRBJ2-1, with 8 bases lining up with TRBD1. J was trimmed by 7 bases and V by 4 bases; bases with no gene match: 10. CDR1 and CDR2 (germline): SGHRS, YFSETQ. The CDR3 is 15 amino acids. The CDR3 DNA reads as TGCGCCAGCAGCGGCGAGACAGGGGTGGTTAATGAGCAGTTCTTC. Its protein is CASSGETGVVNEQFF. The full variable domain, rest sourced from reference TRBV5-1 and TRBJ2-1, is KAGVTQTPRYLIKTRGQQVTLSCSPISGHRSVSWYQQTPGQGLQFLFEYFSETQRNKGNFPGRFSGRQFSNSRSEMNVSTLELGDSALYLCASSGETGVVNEQFFGPGTRLTVL.

The rearrangement links TRBV27 to TRBJ2-1; D is perhaps TRBD2 (5 bases). The CDR3 length is 14 residues. The V and J ends lost 2 bases and 4 bases respectively, with 9 bases between them. Germline assignment: CDR1 MNHEY and CDR2 SMNVEV (reference sequence). This CDR3 is CASSLRGQYNEQFF. For the CDR3, the DNA is TGTGCCAGCAGTTTAAGAGGGCAGTACAATGAGCAGTTCTTC.

V usage is TRBV9 and J usage is TRBJ2-7; maybe TRBD1 (5 bases). The CDR3 loop spans 16 amino acids. The V end was cut by 4 bases, the J end by 0 bases, with 17 bases between. Germline loops: CDR1 SGDLS, CDR2 YYNGEE. The CDR3 spells CASSLSPVGDSYEQYF. The CDR3 DNA reads TGTGCCAGCAGCCTTTCCCCGGTAGGGGACTCCTACGAGCAGTACTTC.

The chain carries TRBV7-6 and TRBJ2-1, with 7 nucleotides matching TRBD1. Trimming took 1 base from V and 3 from J; bases not matched to a gene: 3. CDR1 is SGHVS and CDR2 is FNYEAQ in the germline V gene. This CDR3 is 15 amino acids long. In DNA, the CDR3 is TGTGCCAGCAGCTTAGAGGGGGCAGACTACAATGAGCAGTTCTTC. As protein: CASSLEGADYNEQFF.

CDR3 nucleotides: TGTGCCACCAGCAGAAGGGACAGGGTAGTGAGTGGCCGCACAGATACGCAGTATTTT. It encodes CATSRRDRVVSGRTDTQYF. The V and J genes are TRBV15 and TRBJ2-3, with 9 bases matching TRBD1. The CDR3 loop spans 19 amino acids. CDR1 is LNHNV and CDR2 is YYDKDF in the germline V gene (reference sequence). J gave up 1 base and V 2 bases, and 13 bases lay outside the gene matches.

The chain recombines TRBV4-3 with TRBJ2-1; 9 bases fit TRBD2. Losses at the gene ends were 4 bases for V and 0 bases for J; bases not matched to a gene: 7. CDR1 is LGHNA and CDR2 is YSLEER in the germline V gene. CDR3 length: 17 amino acids. The CDR3, as DNA: TGCGCCAGCAGCCCAACGACTAGCGGCATCTCCTACAATGAGCAGTTCTTC. Amino acids: CASSPTTSGISYNEQFF.

DNA for the CDR3: TGTGCCAGTAGTATAGAGGGACAGGGTACGGGAGAGCAGTACTTC. The encoded protein is CASSIEGQGTGEQYF. This chain connects TRBV19 to TRBJ2-7; 9 bases align to TRBD1. J was trimmed by 7 bases and V by 0 bases; bases with no gene match: 7. CDR3 length: 15 residues. The V gene's germline CDR1 is LNHDA and CDR2 SQIVND (reference sequence).

V is TRBV10-3 and J is TRBJ2-1, with TRBD2 identical over 8 bases. CDR1 ENHRY and CDR2 SYGVKD come from the germline V gene. This CDR3 has 14 amino acids. V trimming: 0 bases; J trimming: 10 bases; junction bases outside the gene matches: 5. CDR3 sequence (DNA): TGTGCCATCAGTGAGTCGGCGGCTAGCGGGGAGCAGTTCTTC. This codes for CAISESAASGEQFF.

The V gene is TRBV6-6, the J gene TRBJ1-5, with D hard to call. The germline V and J ends were trimmed by 5 bases and 7 bases, with 18 bases remaining between them. The CDR3 extends over 15 amino acids. Germline V gene lookup returns CDR1 MNHNY and CDR2 SVGAGI (reference sequence). CDR3 protein: CASSPRAGISQPQHF. In DNA form, the CDR3 reads TGTGCCAGCAGTCCCCGGGCGGGTATATCCCAGCCCCAGCATTTT.

The genes are TRBV6-2 or TRBV6-3 and TRBJ1-4, with D hard to call. The CDR3 is 14 amino acids. CDR1 is MNHEY, CDR2 SVGEGT, per germline. The V end lost 3 bases, the J end lost 4 bases, and 9 bases lay between the germline ends. CDR3 protein: CASSYSGFNEKLFF. CDR3 coding DNA: TGTGCCAGCAGTTATTCAGGCTTTAATGAAAAACTGTTTTTT.

In this sample, this clone turned up a few times. This chain uses TRBV6-4 with TRBJ1-6; D remains unclear. The germline V gene encodes CDR1 MRHNA and CDR2 SNTAGT. Trimming took 8 bases from V and 5 from J, leaving 13 bases between them. This CDR3 is 14 amino acids long. CDR3 DNA sequence: TGTGCCAGCGTCGGAGCCGTTAATAATTCACCCCTCCACTTT. It encodes CASVGAVNNSPLHF.

Note on this clone: This sample also contains other DNA sequences that code for the same CDR3. CDR3 residues: CASSLTISTDTQYF. The CDR3 nucleotides read TGTGCCAGCAGTTTGACAATAAGCACAGATACGCAGTATTTT. The chain combines TRBV27 with TRBJ2-3; D is undetermined. Germline V gene sequence: CDR1 MNHEY, CDR2 SMNVEV (reference sequence). The V and J ends lost 3 bases and 0 bases respectively, with 7 bases between them. The CDR3 is 14 amino acids.

This sequence joins TRBV19 and TRBJ2-5, with TRBD2 matching over 10 bases. Trimming cost V 11 bases and J 5 bases; bases outside gene matches: 17. This CDR3 region has 16 residues. CDR1 and CDR2 (germline): LNHDA, SQIVND (reference sequence). As DNA, the CDR3 is TGTGCCTCCCGAGCTAGGCTAGCGGGAGTAGGGGAGACCCAGTACTTC. As protein: CASRARLAGVGETQYF.

In its sample, this clone was seen once. The rearrangement links TRBV27 to TRBJ2-2; TRBD2 might be the D (7 bases). Deletions cut 6 bases from V and 5 bases from J, with 13 bases between. The CDR3 runs to 14 residues. CDR1 is MNHEY, CDR2 SMNVEV, per germline (reference sequence). DNA for the CDR3: TGTGCCAGCAGCTCGGGGGGCCGGACCGGGGAGCTGTTTTTT. This encodes CASSSGGRTGELFF.

The chain joins TRBV7-2 to TRBJ2-3, with 7 positions matching TRBD1. The CDR3 runs 15 residues. The V segment lost 3 bases and the J segment 1 base; nucleotides outside the gene matches: 4. Germline loops: CDR1 SGHTA, CDR2 FQGNSA. Here the CDR3 DNA reads TGTGCCAGCAGCTTGAGGGGGCTCGGCACAGATACGCAGTATTTT. Translation gives CASSLRGLGTDTQYF.

The rearrangement joins TRBV4-1 to TRBJ1-6; TRBD1 matches 8 bases. This CDR3 has 14 residues. V lost 4 bases, J lost 9 bases, and 5 bases stayed unmatched. In germline, CDR1 is MGHRA, CDR2 YSYEKL. DNA of the CDR3: TGCGCCAGCAGCCTGACAGGGGAAGGTTCACCCCTCCACTTT. The encoded protein is CASSLTGEGSPLHF.

The chain combines TRBV30 with TRBJ1-5; D may be TRBD1 (5 bases). The CDR3 covers 14 residues. Trimming removed 0 bases at V and 4 bases at J, with 10 bases between. CDR1 and CDR2 from the germline V gene are GTSNPN and SVGIG (reference sequence). As DNA, the CDR3 is TGTGCCTGGAGTGTCGGACATGGGAATCAGCCCCAGCATTTT. It yields the protein CAWSVGHGNQPQHF.

CDR3 residues: CASSQCKRGRGNQPQHF. The CDR3 DNA is TGTGCCAGCAGCCAATGTAAGAGGGGGCGAGGCAATCAGCCCCAGCATTTT. V usage is TRBV3-1 (or the pseudogene TRBV3-2) and J usage is TRBJ1-5; 7 bases agree with TRBD1. The CDR3 has 17 amino acids. Germline V gives CDR1 LGHDT, CDR2 YNNKEL (reference sequence). After removal of 2 bases from V and 2 bases from J, the junction contained 9 bases not matched to a gene.

This chain connects TRBV7-8 to TRBJ2-3; 7 bases are a match to TRBD2. The germline V gene has CDR1 SGHVS and CDR2 FQNEAQ. The CDR3 totals 15 residues. After removal of 1 base from V and 6 bases from J, the junction contained 7 bases not matched to a gene. CDR3 sequence reads: CASSLGRLAGDTQYF. The CDR3 bases are TGTGCCAGCAGCTTAGGGCGACTAGCAGGTGATACGCAGTATTTT. Full variable domain (rest looked up from reference TRBV7-8 and TRBJ2-3): GAGVSQSPRYKVAKRGQDVALRCDPISGHVSLFWYQQALGQGPEFLTYFQNEAQLDKSGLPSDRFFAERPEGSVSTLKIQRTQQEDSAVYLCASSLGRLAGDTQYFGPGTRLTVL.

The V call is TRBV30, the J call TRBJ2-7; 12 nucleotides line up with TRBD2. CDR1 is GTSNPN and CDR2 is SVGIG in the germline V gene (reference sequence). The CDR3 contains 15 residues. V was pared by 3 bases and J by 2 bases, with 5 bases of the junction left unmatched. The DNA for the CDR3 is TGTGCCTGGAGCCCCGGACTAGCGGGAACCTACGAGCAGTACTTC. It yields the protein CAWSPGLAGTYEQYF.

This clone showed up just once. The V call is TRBV6-6, the J call TRBJ2-7; D might be TRBD2 (5 bases). This CDR3 contains 13 residues. Trimming left V 0 bases short and J 7 bases short, with 10 bases between. The germline V gene has CDR1 MNHNY and CDR2 SVGAGI (reference sequence). CDR3 amino acids: CASSYSGSIEQYF. The DNA of the CDR3 is TGTGCCAGCAGTTACTCGGGGAGTATAGAGCAGTACTTC.